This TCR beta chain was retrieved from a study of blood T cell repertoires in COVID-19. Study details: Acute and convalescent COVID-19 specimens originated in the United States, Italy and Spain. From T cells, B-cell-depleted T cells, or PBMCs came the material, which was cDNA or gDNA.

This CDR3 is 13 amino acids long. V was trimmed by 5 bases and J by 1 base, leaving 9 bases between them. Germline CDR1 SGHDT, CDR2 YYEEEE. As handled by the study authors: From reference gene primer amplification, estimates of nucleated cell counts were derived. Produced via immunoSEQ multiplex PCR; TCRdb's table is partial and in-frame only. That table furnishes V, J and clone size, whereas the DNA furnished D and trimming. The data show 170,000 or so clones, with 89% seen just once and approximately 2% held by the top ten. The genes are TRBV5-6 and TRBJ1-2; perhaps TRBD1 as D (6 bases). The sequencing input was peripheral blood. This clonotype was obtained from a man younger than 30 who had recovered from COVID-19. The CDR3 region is CASRLQGNYGYTF. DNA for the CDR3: TGTGCCAGCAGGTTACAGGGTAACTATGGCTACACCTTC.